This T cell receptor beta chain was recovered during a study of control samples from healthy donors and cancer patients. V lost 4 bases and J 2 bases, leaving 9 bases between the germline ends. The CDR3 covers 14 residues. Germline assignment: CDR1 ENHRY and CDR2 SYGVKD. Clones were sequenced by immunoSEQ multiplex PCR, and TCRdb holds only the in-frame ones, with some missing. Of approximately 180,000 clones detected, around 92% appear once; the ten largest clones hold 2% to 2.5%. The chain couples TRBV10-3 to TRBJ2-1; no reliable D call. Source material: blood. This clonotype was obtained from a woman aged 40 to 55 in good health. DNA of the CDR3: TGTGCCATCAGTGGGACCGAAACCTACAATGAGCAGTTCTTC. Its protein is CAISGTETYNEQFF.